This T cell receptor beta chain was sequenced for a study of cytomegalovirus exposure and HLA in healthy donors. The study's findings and limits: Later on, a genetic analysis was performed. It linked a missense variant in DCLRE1C with V- and J-gene trimming of TCR beta.

PCR used 60 Vbeta primers and 13 Jbeta primers. TCRdb's copy holds only in-frame clones and misses some; the assay was immunoSEQ multiplex PCR. The sample shows 150,000 or so clones, around 74% of them seen only once. There are 15 residues in the CDR3. Germline CDR1 is SNHLY and CDR2 is FYNNEI. The V segment lost 6 bases and the J segment 0 bases; nucleotides outside the gene matches: 7. Note on this clone: The antigen remains unidentified.

The sample comprised PBMCs. The chain recombines TRBV2 with TRBJ1-1; 7 bases are shared with TRBD1. This TCR was sampled from a man between 18 and 29 years old in good health and CMV-seropositive. The CDR3 reads CASRRDSTMNTEAFF. The CDR3 nucleotides are TGTGCCAGCAGACGGGACAGTACTATGAACACTGAAGCTTTCTTT.